The source of this T cell receptor beta chain is a study of tumor-infiltrating lymphocytes in primary liver carcinoma. Unsorted bulk tissue (roughly 17-32 mg) underwent RNA and DNA co-extraction. For this clonotype: Its target is not known.

The V and J ends lost 8 bases and 9 bases, in that order; junction bases with no gene match: 13. The V gene's germline CDR1 is SQVTM and CDR2 ANQGSEA. CDR3 length: 13 amino acids. From approximately 530 ng of total RNA, TCR beta-specific cDNA was reverse-transcribed using a constant-region primer. For TCR beta, libraries were produced by three nested multiplex PCR rounds using slightly modified ARM-PCR. Each of the first two PCR rounds ran nine to ten cycles with TRBV1-TRBV30 forward and C-beta reverse primers. MiXCR was run by TCRdb on the multiplex PCR reads, yielding one entry per CDR3 protein. The profile shows tens of thousands of distinct CDR3 sequences, 70% to 80% of them singletons. General study results and limits: When set against blood, tumors had a significantly higher top-250-clone fraction (p = 0.039).

This clonotype was sampled from a man aged 35-49 years with primary liver carcinoma and hepatitis B virus infection. The rearrangement uses TRBV29-1 and TRBJ2-1; TRBD1 matches at 7 bases. Sequencing input: liver tumor tissue from sampling region 3. Subset in this sample: tumor region T3, left-lateral pole. The CDR3 DNA follows: TGCAGCCTTGTAACAGGGGCCTCAAGTGAGCAGTTCTTC. It translates to CSLVTGASSEQFF.